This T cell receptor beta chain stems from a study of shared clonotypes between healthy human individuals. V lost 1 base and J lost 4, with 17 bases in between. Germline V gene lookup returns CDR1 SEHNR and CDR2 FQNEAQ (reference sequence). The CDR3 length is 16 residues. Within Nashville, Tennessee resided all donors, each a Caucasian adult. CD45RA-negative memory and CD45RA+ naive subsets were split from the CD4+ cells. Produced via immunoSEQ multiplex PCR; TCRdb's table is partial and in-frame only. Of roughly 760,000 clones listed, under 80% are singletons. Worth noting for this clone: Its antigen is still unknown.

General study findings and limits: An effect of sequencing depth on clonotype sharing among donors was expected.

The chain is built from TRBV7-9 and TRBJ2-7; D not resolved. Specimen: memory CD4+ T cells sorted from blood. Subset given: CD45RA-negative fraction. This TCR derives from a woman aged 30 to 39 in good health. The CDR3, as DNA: TGTGCCAGCAGCTTAGGAGGCGGTACCAAAATGTACGAGCAGTACTTC. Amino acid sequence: CASSLGGGTKMYEQYF.